The 2 T cell receptor beta chains given below trace back to one sample, sequenced in a study of blood T cells in healthy people across ages. The second PCR ran 7 to 11 cycles with a sample-barcoded 5' primer and J-beta primers. TCRdb re-derived calls from the 5' RACE reads in MiXCR, one entry per CDR3 protein. The table has about 800,000 distinct CDR3 sequences, roughly 60% seen once. Sequencing used blood. The source is a man aged 30-40 years in good health.

Only one count was recorded for this clonotype. In nucleotides, the CDR3 is TGTGCCAGCACCGATGATAACAGGGGTGGCTACACCTTC. Protein product: CASTDDNRGGYTF. V usage is TRBV25-1 and J usage is TRBJ1-2, with TRBD1 identical over 7 bases. The CDR3 consists of 13 residues. V trimming: 7 bases; J trimming: 7 bases; junction bases outside the gene matches: 9. The germline V gene encodes CDR1 MGHDK and CDR2 SYGVNS.

This clonotype was picked up a small number of times. This chain links TRBV15 with TRBJ2-3; D is ambiguous. The germline V and J ends were trimmed by 5 bases and 3 bases, with 12 bases remaining between them. Germline assignment: CDR1 LNHNV and CDR2 YYDKDF (reference sequence). This CDR3 comprises 14 residues. The CDR3 bases are TGTGCCACCAGCCTAGTAATGGAAACAGATACGCAGTATTTT. It is translated as CATSLVMETDTQYF.